This T cell receptor beta chain was found in a study of T-cell memory formation after mild COVID-19. At the level of the study: Most TCR clusters belonged to a single donor. Broader study findings: CD4/CD8 balance held among clones contracting day 15 to 85, and later expanders leaned CD4+. Clones that contracted clustered mainly in CM and EM if CD4+ and in EMRA if CD8+.

There are 15 residues in the CDR3. The J segment lost 4 bases and the V segment lost 3 bases, leaving 5 bases of the junction unmatched. CDR1 is SGDLS and CDR2 is YYNGEE in the germline V gene. A few counts support this clonotype. The target antigen is unknown. From 5'RACE with constant-segment primers came TCR alpha and TCR beta cDNA libraries that carried sample barcodes and UMIs. TCRdb itself ran the 5' RACE reads through MiXCR, one entry per CDR3 protein. Seen here are approximately 210,000 distinct CDR3 sequences, 27% observed once, and the top ten hold roughly an eighth. This clonotype originated in an adult woman who had mild COVID-19 (a few samples of this study predate the infection). Cell type and time point are not known. What was sequenced was PBMCs or a T cell subset sorted from them (not recorded which). The rearrangement joins TRBV9 to TRBJ2-1, with 9 bases matching TRBD2. The CDR3 region has the DNA TGTGCCAGCAGCGAGGCGGCGGGGGGGTACAATGAGCAGTTCTTC. It encodes CASSEAAGGYNEQFF. The full variable domain, rest sourced from reference TRBV9 and TRBJ2-1, is DSGVTQTPKHLITATGQRVTLRCSPRSGDLSVYWYQQSLDQGLQFLIQYYNGEERAKGNILERFSAQQFPDLHSELNLSSLELGDSALYFCASSEAAGGYNEQFFGPGTRLTVL.